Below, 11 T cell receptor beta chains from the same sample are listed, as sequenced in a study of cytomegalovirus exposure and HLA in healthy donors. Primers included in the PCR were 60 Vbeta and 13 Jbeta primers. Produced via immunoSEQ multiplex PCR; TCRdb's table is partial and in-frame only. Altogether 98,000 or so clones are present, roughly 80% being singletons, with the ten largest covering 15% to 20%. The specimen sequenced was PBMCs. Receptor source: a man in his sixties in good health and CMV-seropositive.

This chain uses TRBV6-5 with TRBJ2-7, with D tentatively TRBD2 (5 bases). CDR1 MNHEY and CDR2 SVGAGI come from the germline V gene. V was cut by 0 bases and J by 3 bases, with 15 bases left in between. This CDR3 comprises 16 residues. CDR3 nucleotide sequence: TGTGCCAGCAGTTACTCGGAGGAAGGGAGATTCTACGAGCAGTACTTC. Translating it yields CASSYSEEGRFYEQYF.

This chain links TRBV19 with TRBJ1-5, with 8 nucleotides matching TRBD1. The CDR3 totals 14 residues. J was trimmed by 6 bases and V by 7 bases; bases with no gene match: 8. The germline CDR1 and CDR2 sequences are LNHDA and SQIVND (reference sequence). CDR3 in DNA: TGTGCCAGTAATCTCAGGGGGCTTCGTCAGCCCCAGCATTTT. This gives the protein CASNLRGLRQPQHF.

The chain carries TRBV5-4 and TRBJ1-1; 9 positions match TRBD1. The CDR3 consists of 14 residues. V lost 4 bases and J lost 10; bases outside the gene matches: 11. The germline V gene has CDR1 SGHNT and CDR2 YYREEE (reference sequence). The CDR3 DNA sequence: TGTGCCAGCAGCAACGGACAGGGGCGAGTAGGAGCTTTCTTT. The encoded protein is CASSNGQGRVGAFF. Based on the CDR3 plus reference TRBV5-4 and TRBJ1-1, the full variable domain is ETGVTQSPTHLIKTRGQQVTLRCSSQSGHNTVSWYQQALGQGPQFIFQYYREEENGRGNFPPRFSGLQFPNYSSELNVNALELDDSALYLCASSNGQGRVGAFFGQGTRLTVV.

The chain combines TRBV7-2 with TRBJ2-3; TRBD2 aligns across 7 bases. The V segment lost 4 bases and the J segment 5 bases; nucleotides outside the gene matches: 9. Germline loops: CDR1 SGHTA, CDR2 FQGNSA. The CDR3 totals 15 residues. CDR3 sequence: CASSSGWGGVDTQYF. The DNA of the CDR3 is TGTGCCAGCAGCTCAGGTTGGGGGGGGGTAGATACGCAGTATTTT.

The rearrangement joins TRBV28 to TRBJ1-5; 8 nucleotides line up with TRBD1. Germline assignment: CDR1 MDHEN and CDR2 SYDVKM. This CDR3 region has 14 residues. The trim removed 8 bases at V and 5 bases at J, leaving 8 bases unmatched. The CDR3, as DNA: TGTGCCAGCCTCGCCGGACAGGGTGATCAGCCCCAGCATTTT. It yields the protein CASLAGQGDQPQHF.

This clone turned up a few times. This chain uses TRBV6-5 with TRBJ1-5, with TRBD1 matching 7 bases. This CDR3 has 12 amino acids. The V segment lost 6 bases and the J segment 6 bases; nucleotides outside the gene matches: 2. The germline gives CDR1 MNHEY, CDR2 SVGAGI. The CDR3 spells CASRTGSQPQHF. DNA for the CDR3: TGTGCCAGCAGGACAGGGAGTCAGCCCCAGCATTTT.

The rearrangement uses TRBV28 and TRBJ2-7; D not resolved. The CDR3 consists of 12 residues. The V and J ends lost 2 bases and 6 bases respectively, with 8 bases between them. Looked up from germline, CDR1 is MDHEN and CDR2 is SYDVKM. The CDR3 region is CASSLPVAEQYF. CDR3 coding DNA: TGTGCCAGCAGTTTACCCGTGGCCGAGCAGTACTTC.

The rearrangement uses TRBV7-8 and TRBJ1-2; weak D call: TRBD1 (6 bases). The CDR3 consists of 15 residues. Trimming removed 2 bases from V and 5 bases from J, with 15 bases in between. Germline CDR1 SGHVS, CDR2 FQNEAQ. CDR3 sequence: CASSLLVQGYYGYTF. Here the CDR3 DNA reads TGTGCCAGCAGCTTATTGGTACAGGGTTATTATGGCTACACCTTC.

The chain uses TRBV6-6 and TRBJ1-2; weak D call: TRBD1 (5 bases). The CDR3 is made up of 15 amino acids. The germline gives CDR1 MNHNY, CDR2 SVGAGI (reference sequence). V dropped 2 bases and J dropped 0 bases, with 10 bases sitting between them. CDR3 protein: CASSYPMTANYGYTF. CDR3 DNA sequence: TGTGCCAGCAGTTACCCTATGACAGCTAACTATGGCTACACCTTC.

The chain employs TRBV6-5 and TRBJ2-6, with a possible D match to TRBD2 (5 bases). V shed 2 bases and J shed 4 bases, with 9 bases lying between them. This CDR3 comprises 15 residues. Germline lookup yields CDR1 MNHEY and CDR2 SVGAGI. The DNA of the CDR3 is TGTGCCAGCAGTTACGGGTCGGGGGGGGCCAACGTCCTGACTTTC. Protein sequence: CASSYGSGGANVLTF.

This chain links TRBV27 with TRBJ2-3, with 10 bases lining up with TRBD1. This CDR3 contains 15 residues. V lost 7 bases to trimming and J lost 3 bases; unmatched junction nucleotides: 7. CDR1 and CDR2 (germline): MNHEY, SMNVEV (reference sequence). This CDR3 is CASNKRDRGTDTQYF. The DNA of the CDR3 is TGTGCCAGCAACAAAAGGGACAGGGGAACAGATACGCAGTATTTT.